What follows are 18 T cell receptor beta chains derived from one specimen sequenced in a study of PD-1 blockade in classical Hodgkin lymphoma. Using immunoSEQ multiplex PCR, the repertoire was profiled, and TCRdb retains in-frame clones only, with some absent. The sample includes about 24,000 clones, 60% to 80% of them seen just once. Each of the patients experienced relapse following autologous stem cell transplantation, and their brentuximab vedotin exposure differed. The sequences come from peripheral blood mononuclear cells (PBMCs), collected at baseline. The receptors here all came from a human donor with classical Hodgkin lymphoma.

The chain couples TRBV6-1 to TRBJ1-3; D is unclear. Trimming took 7 bases from V and 3 from J, leaving 7 bases between them. Germline CDR1 and CDR2: MNHNS and SASEGT. This CDR3 region has 12 residues. The CDR3 nucleotides read TGTGCCAGCACCCCTAATGGAAACACCATATATTTT. This gives the protein CASTPNGNTIYF.

The chain links TRBV5-8 to TRBJ1-5; no firm D call. The CDR3 contains 14 residues. Germline CDR1 is SGHTS and CDR2 is YDEGEE. Trimming removed 3 bases at V and 0 bases at J, with 7 bases between. CDR3 nucleotide sequence: TGTGCCAGCAGCTCAGAGGATAGCAATCAGCCCCAGCATTTT. This codes for CASSSEDSNQPQHF.

The chain uses TRBV15 and TRBJ2-5; 8 positions agree with TRBD2. From germline, CDR1 is LNHNV and CDR2 YYDKDF (reference sequence). CDR3 length: 16 amino acids. The V and J ends lost 1 base and 2 bases, in that order; junction bases with no gene match: 6. CDR3 nucleotide sequence: TGTGCCACCAGCAGAGGCGCGGGGGGTGGGCAAGAGACCCAGTACTTC. Amino acids: CATSRGAGGGQETQYF.

V usage is TRBV5-4 and J usage is TRBJ2-5; 11 positions agree with TRBD1. The CDR3 loop spans 14 amino acids. Germline CDR1 is SGHNT and CDR2 is YYREEE (reference sequence). After removal of 4 bases from V and 4 bases from J, the junction contained 3 bases not matched to a gene. CDR3 protein: CASSRDRGSETQYF. CDR3 coding DNA: TGTGCCAGCAGCCGGGACAGGGGGTCAGAGACCCAGTACTTC.

In this sample, this clone turned up once. J is TRBJ1-5 and V is TRBV5-1, with D possibly TRBD1 on 5 matching bases. Germline V gives CDR1 SGHRS, CDR2 YFSETQ. The CDR3 consists of 15 residues. Trimming pared 4 bases from V and 3 bases from J, leaving 14 bases between. The CDR3, as DNA: TGCGCCAGCAGCATAGGGACGGCCTACAATCAGCCCCAGCATTTT. Translation gives CASSIGTAYNQPQHF.

The CDR3 here is CASNSGDTYGYTF. CDR3 coding DNA: TGTGCCAGCAACTCGGGGGACACCTATGGCTACACCTTC. The chain has TRBV7-6 and TRBJ1-2; possibly TRBD1 for D (6 bases). The CDR3 runs to 13 residues. CDR1 and CDR2 from the germline V gene are SGHVS and FNYEAQ. Trimming cost V 7 bases and J 4 bases, with 13 bases left between them. Supplemented by reference TRBV7-6 and TRBJ1-2, the full variable domain reads GAGVSQSPRYKVTKRGQDVALRCDPISGHVSLYWYRQALGQGPEFLTYFNYEAQQDKSGLPNDRFSAERPEGSISTLTIQRTEQRDSAMYRCASNSGDTYGYTFGSGTRLTVV.

The CDR3 reads CASSYRVDREKLFF. CDR3 sequence (DNA): TGTGCCAGCAGTTACCGAGTTGATAGGGAAAAACTGTTTTTT. The chain carries TRBV6-6 and TRBJ1-4; D call uncertain. Per germline, CDR1 MNHNY and CDR2 SVGAGI (reference sequence). V gave up 2 bases and J gave up 8 bases, with 12 bases separating them. The CDR3 loop spans 14 amino acids.

V usage is TRBV5-6 and J usage is TRBJ2-5, with unresolved D. Germline CDR1 SGHDT, CDR2 YYEEEE. V was shortened by 0 bases and J by 3 bases, with 12 bases between the two germline ends. The CDR3 has 15 residues. The CDR3 reads CASSLGLVSEETQYF. The CDR3 DNA is TGTGCCAGCAGCTTGGGTCTGGTAAGTGAAGAGACCCAGTACTTC.

V usage is TRBV4-1 and J usage is TRBJ1-2, with D unresolved. The CDR3 spans 12 residues. Germline loops: CDR1 MGHRA, CDR2 YSYEKL. Trimming pared 4 bases from V and 7 bases from J, leaving 10 bases between. The CDR3 DNA sequence: TGCGCCAGCAGCCGCGGACGCGGTGGCTACACCTTC. Translating gives CASSRGRGGYTF.

The chain links TRBV5-4 to TRBJ2-3; 13 nucleotides line up with TRBD2. The CDR3 covers 17 residues. The germline V gene has CDR1 SGHNT and CDR2 YYREEE (reference sequence). The ends lost 4 bases at V and 2 bases at J; junction bases unmatched: 7. CDR3 DNA sequence: TGTGCCAGCAGCCACCGGACTAGCGGGGGCCCCACAGATACGCAGTATTTT. Its translation is CASSHRTSGGPTDTQYF.

The rearrangement uses TRBV10-3 and TRBJ2-1; D possibly matches TRBD1 or TRBD2 (6 bases each). Trimming stripped 0 bases from V and 2 bases from J, with 14 bases between. The germline gives CDR1 ENHRY, CDR2 SYGVKD. The CDR3 extends over 17 amino acids. The CDR3 protein is CAISESSTGAAYNEQFF. CDR3 DNA: TGTGCCATCAGTGAGTCGAGCACGGGGGCCGCCTACAATGAGCAGTTCTTC.

This chain uses TRBV2 with TRBJ1-4; D not certain. Germline V lookup: CDR1 SNHLY, CDR2 FYNNEI. The V and J ends lost 8 bases and 5 bases respectively, with 12 bases between them. This CDR3 has 13 amino acids. In nucleotides, the CDR3 is TGTGCCAGCCAAGAGAGGAGAAATGAAAAACTGTTTTTT. Protein sequence: CASQERRNEKLFF.

There are a few counts of this clone. The chain has TRBV7-2 and TRBJ2-2; 7 positions match TRBD1. The CDR3 loop spans 15 amino acids. CDR1 and CDR2 (germline): SGHTA, FQGNSA. With 6 bases clipped from V and 0 bases from J, the junction kept 4 bases outside the gene matches. Here the CDR3 reads CASRKDRANTGELFF. DNA for the CDR3: TGTGCCAGCAGAAAAGACAGGGCGAACACCGGGGAGCTGTTTTTT. Looking up the rest from reference TRBV7-2 and TRBJ2-2 gives the full variable domain: GAGVSQSPSNKVTEKGKDVELRCDPISGHTALYWYRQSLGQGLEFLIYFQGNSAPDKSGLPSDRFSAERTGGSVSTLTIQRTQQEDSAVYLCASRKDRANTGELFFGEGSRLTVL.

The DNA for the CDR3 is TGTGCCAGCACCCAGAGAGAAGACTATGGCTACACCTTC. As protein: CASTQREDYGYTF. This rearrangement joins TRBV6-1 to TRBJ1-2; D ambiguous. Looked up from germline, CDR1 is MNHNS and CDR2 is SASEGT. V gave up 7 bases and J gave up 3 bases, with 12 bases separating them. The CDR3 sequence is 13 residues long.

The chain links TRBV2 to TRBJ2-5; D possibly corresponds to TRBD2 (7 bases). The CDR3 sequence is 15 residues long. Germline V gene lookup returns CDR1 SNHLY and CDR2 FYNNEI. Between the trimmed V and J ends, which lost 5 bases and 3 bases, there was a span of 16 bases. CDR3 sequence reads: CASSQQGGDKETQYF. CDR3 nucleotides: TGTGCCAGCAGTCAACAGGGAGGGGATAAAGAGACCCAGTACTTC.

V gene TRBV29-1 combines with J gene TRBJ2-4; D is uncertain. Trimming took off 4 bases at V and 0 bases at J, with 10 bases between the two ends. Germline CDR1 and CDR2: SQVTM and ANQGSEA. CDR3 length: 14 amino acids. Here the CDR3 reads CSVGDILAKNIQYF. The CDR3 DNA reads TGCAGCGTTGGCGACATTTTAGCCAAAAACATTCAGTACTTC.

This clone was detected only once. V and J are TRBV5-5 and TRBJ2-1; no clear D. Trimming stripped 0 bases from V and 9 bases from J, with 10 bases between. The germline gives CDR1 SGHKS, CDR2 YYEKEE (reference sequence). This CDR3 comprises 13 residues. The chain's CDR3 is CASSLGGWPEQFF. The DNA for the CDR3 is TGTGCCAGCAGCTTGGGAGGTTGGCCTGAGCAGTTCTTC.

This clone has a handful of counts. The chain carries TRBV7-9 and TRBJ1-6; unclear D gene. V shed 1 base and J shed 7 bases, with 11 bases lying between them. The CDR3 is 15 amino acids. The germline V gene has CDR1 SEHNR and CDR2 FQNEAQ (reference sequence). CDR3 sequence: CASSLDTGVNSPLHF. Here the CDR3 DNA reads TGTGCCAGCAGCTTAGATACCGGAGTGAATTCACCCCTCCACTTT.